These 10 T cell receptor beta chains originate from one sample sequenced in a study of radiotherapy plus CTLA-4 blockade in lung cancer. Here immunoSEQ multiplex PCR was the method, and the copy in TCRdb shows in-frame clones only, minus some. The data show some 73,000 clones, 84% seen once. Here the sequenced sample was peripheral blood, taken from a patient treated with radiotherapy plus ipilimumab. The receptors were gathered from a human donor with non-small cell lung cancer who had stable disease on radiotherapy plus ipilimumab.

CDR3 coding DNA: TGTGCCAGCACCCGGGACGGGTTCACCGGGGAGCTGTTTTTT. It yields the protein CASTRDGFTGELFF. The V and J genes are TRBV7-8 and TRBJ2-2; D is perhaps TRBD1 or TRBD2 (5 bases each). Trimming pared 7 bases from V and 4 bases from J, leaving 13 bases between. Germline CDR1 SGHVS, CDR2 FQNEAQ. This CDR3 spans 14 amino acids.

The chain links TRBV5-1 to TRBJ1-2; D is undetermined. The CDR3 is 17 amino acids. V lost 0 bases, J lost 0 bases, and 15 bases lay in between. Per germline, CDR1 SGHRS and CDR2 YFSETQ. The CDR3 DNA reads as TGCGCCAGCAGCTTGGCCGGTTCAAATACTCCTAACTATGGCTACACCTTC. This translates into CASSLAGSNTPNYGYTF.

The chain employs TRBV6-6 and TRBJ1-1, with D tentatively TRBD1 (5 bases). Trimming stripped 9 bases from V and 1 base from J, with 15 bases between. The germline CDR1 and CDR2 sequences are MNHNY and SVGAGI (reference sequence). The CDR3 consists of 14 residues. The CDR3 DNA reads TGTGCCAGTACAAAGGGGTTGGAGAACACTGAAGCTTTCTTT. Protein product: CASTKGLENTEAFF.

V and J are TRBV18 and TRBJ2-4; D uncertain. V lost 4 bases, J lost 5 bases, and 12 bases lay in between. The CDR3 is made up of 14 amino acids. Looked up from germline, CDR1 is KGHSH and CDR2 is LQKENI. CDR3 protein: CASSRAGGENIQYF. The CDR3 DNA is TGTGCCAGCTCACGGGCAGGCGGTGAAAACATTCAGTACTTC.

This clone is a singleton in its sample. V usage is TRBV6-1 and J usage is TRBJ1-5, with TRBD1 matching over 9 bases. The CDR3 loop spans 16 amino acids. Germline V gives CDR1 MNHNS, CDR2 SASEGT. The junction had 7 bases not matched to a gene; V was cut back by 3 bases and J by 4 bases. The CDR3 reads CASSDRTGVTNQPQHF. The CDR3 DNA reads as TGTGCCAGCAGTGACAGGACAGGGGTGACGAATCAGCCCCAGCATTTT.

The count of this clone is one. The chain combines TRBV5-1 with TRBJ1-2, with D unresolved. V lost 0 bases, J lost 4 bases, and 16 bases lay in between. Germline V gene lookup returns CDR1 SGHRS and CDR2 YFSETQ. The CDR3 spans 16 residues. CDR3 DNA: TGCGCCAGCAGCTTGGTTGGTGGCAGCCCGTCCTATGGCTACACCTTC. It encodes CASSLVGGSPSYGYTF. The entire variable domain, with the rest obtained from reference TRBV5-1 and TRBJ1-2, is as follows: KAGVTQTPRYLIKTRGQQVTLSCSPISGHRSVSWYQQTPGQGLQFLFEYFSETQRNKGNFPGRFSGRQFSNSRSEMNVSTLELGDSALYLCASSLVGGSPSYGYTFGSGTRLTVV.

V gene TRBV28 combines with J gene TRBJ2-1, with TRBD1 as a possible D gene (5 bases). V lost 6 bases and J lost 8, with 11 bases in between. This CDR3 spans 12 amino acids. Looked up from germline, CDR1 is MDHEN and CDR2 is SYDVKM. The chain's CDR3 is CASRKTVHEQFF. For the CDR3, the DNA is TGTGCCAGCAGGAAGACAGTCCATGAGCAGTTCTTC.

The V call is TRBV30, the J call TRBJ1-3; no firm D call. V lost 6 bases and J 0 bases, leaving 9 bases between the germline ends. CDR1 is GTSNPN and CDR2 is SVGIG in the germline V gene (reference sequence). The CDR3 covers 13 residues. CDR3 residues: CACKGLSGNTIYF. The CDR3 region has the DNA TGTGCCTGCAAGGGCCTCTCTGGAAACACCATATATTTT.

This clone was detected only once. The V gene is TRBV5-1, the J gene TRBJ1-3; TRBD1 matches at 8 bases. This CDR3 region has 17 residues. V was clipped by 3 bases and J by 2 bases; unmatched bases: 10. Per the germline V gene, CDR1 is SGHRS and CDR2 is YFSETQ. The CDR3 loop is CASSSESRGLPGNTIYF. The CDR3 nucleotides read TGCGCCAGCAGCTCCGAAAGCAGGGGGCTTCCTGGAAACACCATATATTTT.

This chain uses TRBV5-1 with TRBJ1-1; D is uncertain. Trimming removed 4 bases at V and 1 base at J, with 11 bases between. Germline V gene data show CDR1 as SGHRS and CDR2 as YFSETQ. The CDR3 covers 14 residues. CDR3 sequence: CASSIRSPNTEAFF. In DNA form, the CDR3 reads TGCGCCAGCAGCATTAGGTCCCCGAACACTGAAGCTTTCTTT.